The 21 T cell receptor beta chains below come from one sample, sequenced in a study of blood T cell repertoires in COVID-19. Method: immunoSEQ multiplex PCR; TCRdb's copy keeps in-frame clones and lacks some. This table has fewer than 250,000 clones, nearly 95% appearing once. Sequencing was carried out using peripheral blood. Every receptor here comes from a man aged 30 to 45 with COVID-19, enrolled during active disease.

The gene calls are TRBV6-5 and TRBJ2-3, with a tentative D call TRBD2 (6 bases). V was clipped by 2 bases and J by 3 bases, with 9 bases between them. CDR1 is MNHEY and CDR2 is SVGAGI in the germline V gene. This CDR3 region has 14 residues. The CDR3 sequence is CASSYRLVTDTQYF. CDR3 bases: TGTGCCAGCAGTTACCGACTAGTGACAGATACGCAGTATTTT.

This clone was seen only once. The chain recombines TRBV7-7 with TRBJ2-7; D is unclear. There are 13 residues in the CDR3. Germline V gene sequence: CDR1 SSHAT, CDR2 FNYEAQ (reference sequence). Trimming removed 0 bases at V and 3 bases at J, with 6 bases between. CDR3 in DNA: TGTGCCAGCAGCTTAGCAGCCAACTACGAGCAGTACTTC. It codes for CASSLAANYEQYF.

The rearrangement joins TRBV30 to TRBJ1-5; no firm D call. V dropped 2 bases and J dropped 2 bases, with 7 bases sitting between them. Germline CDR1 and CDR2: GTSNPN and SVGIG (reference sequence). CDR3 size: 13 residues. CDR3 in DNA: TGTGCCTGGAGTAGCATGGGCAATCAGCCCCAGCATTTT. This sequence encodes CAWSSMGNQPQHF.

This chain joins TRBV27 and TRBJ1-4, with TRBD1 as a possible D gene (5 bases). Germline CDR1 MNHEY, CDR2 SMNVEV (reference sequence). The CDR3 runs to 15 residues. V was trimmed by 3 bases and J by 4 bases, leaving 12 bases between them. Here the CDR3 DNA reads TGTGCCAGCAGTTTTTCGACAGACCTTAATGAAAAACTGTTTTTT. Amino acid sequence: CASSFSTDLNEKLFF.

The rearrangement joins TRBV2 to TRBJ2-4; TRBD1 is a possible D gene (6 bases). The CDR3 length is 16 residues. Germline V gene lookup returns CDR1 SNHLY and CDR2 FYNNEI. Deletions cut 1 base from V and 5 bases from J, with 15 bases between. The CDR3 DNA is TGTGCCAGCAGTGAAGGAATCGAGGCAGGGGAAAACATTCAGTACTTC. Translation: CASSEGIEAGENIQYF.

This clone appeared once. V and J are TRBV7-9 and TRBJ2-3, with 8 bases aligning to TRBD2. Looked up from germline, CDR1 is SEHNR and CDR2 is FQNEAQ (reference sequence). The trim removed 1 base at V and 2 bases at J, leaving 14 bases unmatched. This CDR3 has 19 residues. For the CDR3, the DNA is TGTGCCAGCAGCTTAGGGACTTATCGGAGCGGGGGAGTCACAGATACGCAGTATTTT. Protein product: CASSLGTYRSGGVTDTQYF.

Here the CDR3 reads CASSYDRGQAYEQYF. CDR3 bases: TGTGCCAGCAGTTATGACAGGGGGCAAGCCTACGAGCAGTACTTC. V usage is TRBV6-5 and J usage is TRBJ2-7, with 10 bases lining up with TRBD1. CDR3 length: 15 residues. The junction had 4 bases not matched to a gene; V was cut back by 3 bases and J by 2 bases. Per germline, CDR1 MNHEY and CDR2 SVGAGI.

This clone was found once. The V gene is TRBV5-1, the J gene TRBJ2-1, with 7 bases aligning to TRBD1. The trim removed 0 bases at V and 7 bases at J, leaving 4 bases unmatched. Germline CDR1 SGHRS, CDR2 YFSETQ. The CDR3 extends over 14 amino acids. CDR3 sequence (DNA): TGCGCCAGCAGCTTGGAGGGGGCGAAGAATGAGCAGTTCTTC. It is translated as CASSLEGAKNEQFF.

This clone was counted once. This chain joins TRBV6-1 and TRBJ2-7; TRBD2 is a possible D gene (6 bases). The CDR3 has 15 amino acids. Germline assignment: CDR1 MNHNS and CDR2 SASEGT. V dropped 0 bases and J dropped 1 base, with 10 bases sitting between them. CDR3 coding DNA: TGTGCCAGCAGTGAAGCGGGTAGCGGATCCTACGAGCAGTACTTC. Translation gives CASSEAGSGSYEQYF.

Here the CDR3 reads CASSLGLSTHTQETQYF. CDR3 DNA sequence: TGTGCCAGCAGCTTAGGACTATCGACCCACACCCAAGAGACCCAGTACTTC. The chain has TRBV7-6 and TRBJ2-5, with D possibly matching TRBD2 (5 bases). Trimming stripped 1 base from V and 1 base from J, with 16 bases between. Germline V CDR1 and CDR2: SGHVS, FNYEAQ. CDR3 length: 17 amino acids.

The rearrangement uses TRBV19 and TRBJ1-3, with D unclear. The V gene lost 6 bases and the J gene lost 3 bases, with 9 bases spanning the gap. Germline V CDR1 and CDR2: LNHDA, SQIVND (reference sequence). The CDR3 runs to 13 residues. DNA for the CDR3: TGTGCCAGTAGCCCGGGAGGTGGAAACACCATATATTTT. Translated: CASSPGGGNTIYF.

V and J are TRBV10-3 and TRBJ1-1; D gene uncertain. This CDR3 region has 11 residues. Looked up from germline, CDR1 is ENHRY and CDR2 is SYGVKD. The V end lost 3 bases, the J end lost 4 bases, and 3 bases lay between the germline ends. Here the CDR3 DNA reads TGTGCCATCAGTGACGGCACTGAAGCTTTCTTT. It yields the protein CAISDGTEAFF.

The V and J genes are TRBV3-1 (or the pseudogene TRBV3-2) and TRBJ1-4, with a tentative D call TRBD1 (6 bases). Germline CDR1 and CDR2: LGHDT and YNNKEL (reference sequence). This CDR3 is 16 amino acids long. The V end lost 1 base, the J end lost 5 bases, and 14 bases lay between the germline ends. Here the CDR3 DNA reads TGTGCCAGCAGCCAAGTGACAGACAGGCCGAATGAAAAACTGTTTTTT. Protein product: CASSQVTDRPNEKLFF.

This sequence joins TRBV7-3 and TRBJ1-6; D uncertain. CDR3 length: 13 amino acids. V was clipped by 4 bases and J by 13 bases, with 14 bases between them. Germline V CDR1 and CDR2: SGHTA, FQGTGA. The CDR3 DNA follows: TGTGCCAGCAGCTCTATCCCCGGTCCCCCCCTCCACTTT. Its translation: CASSSIPGPPLHF.

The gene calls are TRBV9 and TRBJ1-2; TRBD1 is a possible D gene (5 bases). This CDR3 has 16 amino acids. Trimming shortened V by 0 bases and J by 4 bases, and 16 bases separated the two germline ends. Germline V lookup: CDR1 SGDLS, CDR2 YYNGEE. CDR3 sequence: CASSVDGAGTPYGYTF. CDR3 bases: TGTGCCAGCAGCGTAGACGGGGCGGGAACTCCCTATGGCTACACCTTC.

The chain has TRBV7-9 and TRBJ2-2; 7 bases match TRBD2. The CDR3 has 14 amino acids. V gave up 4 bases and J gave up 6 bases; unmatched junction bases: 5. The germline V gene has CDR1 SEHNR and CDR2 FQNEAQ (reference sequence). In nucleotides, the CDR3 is TGTGCCAGCAGCTCTGACACTAGCGCCGGGGAGCTGTTTTTT. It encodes CASSSDTSAGELFF.

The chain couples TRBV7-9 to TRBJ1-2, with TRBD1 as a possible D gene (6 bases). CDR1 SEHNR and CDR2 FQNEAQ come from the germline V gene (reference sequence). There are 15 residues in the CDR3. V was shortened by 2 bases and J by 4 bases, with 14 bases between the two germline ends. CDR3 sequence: CASSLFGTGSYGYTF. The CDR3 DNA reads TGTGCCAGCAGCTTATTTGGCACAGGGTCCTATGGCTACACCTTC.

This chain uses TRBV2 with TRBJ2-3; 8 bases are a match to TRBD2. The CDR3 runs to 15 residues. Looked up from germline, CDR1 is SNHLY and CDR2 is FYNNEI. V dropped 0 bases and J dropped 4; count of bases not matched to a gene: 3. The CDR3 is CASSEAAGGADTQYF. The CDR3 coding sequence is TGTGCCAGCAGTGAAGCTGCGGGGGGCGCAGATACGCAGTATTTT.

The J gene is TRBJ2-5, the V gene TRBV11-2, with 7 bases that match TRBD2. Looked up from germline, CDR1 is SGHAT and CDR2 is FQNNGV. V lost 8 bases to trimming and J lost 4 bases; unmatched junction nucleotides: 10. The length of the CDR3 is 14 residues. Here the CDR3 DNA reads TGTGCCAGCGAGTCCCGGGGGGTGATAGAGACCCAGTACTTC. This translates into CASESRGVIETQYF.

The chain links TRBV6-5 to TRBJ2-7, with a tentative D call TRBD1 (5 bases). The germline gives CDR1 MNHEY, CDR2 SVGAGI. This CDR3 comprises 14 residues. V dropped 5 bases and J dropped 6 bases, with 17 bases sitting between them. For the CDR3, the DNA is TGTGCCAGCAGTCCCAAGGCAGGGTTGCGCGAGCAGTACTTC. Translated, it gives CASSPKAGLREQYF.

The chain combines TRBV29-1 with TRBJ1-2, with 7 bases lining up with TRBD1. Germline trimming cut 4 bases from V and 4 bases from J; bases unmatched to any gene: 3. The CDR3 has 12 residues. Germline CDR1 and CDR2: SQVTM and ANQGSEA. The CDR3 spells CSVVHRGYGYTF. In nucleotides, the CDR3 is TGCAGCGTTGTTCACAGGGGCTATGGCTACACCTTC.